This entry lists 3 T cell receptor beta chains sequenced from one sample in a study of radiotherapy plus CTLA-4 blockade in lung cancer. Sequencing used immunoSEQ multiplex PCR; TCRdb keeps in-frame clones, though not all of them. In the table there are about 28,000 clones, 70% to 80% of which are singletons. The sample here was peripheral blood, taken from a patient treated with radiotherapy plus ipilimumab. These TCRs come from a human donor with non-small cell lung cancer who had stable disease on radiotherapy plus ipilimumab.

This clone occurred once. The rearrangement joins TRBV9 to TRBJ2-3; the D is unclear. The CDR3 runs to 14 residues. V shed 2 bases and J shed 5 bases, with 12 bases lying between them. Germline lookup yields CDR1 SGDLS and CDR2 YYNGEE. The CDR3 sequence is CASSVGWYLDTQYF. In nucleotides, the CDR3 is TGTGCCAGCAGCGTTGGTTGGTATTTAGATACGCAGTATTTT.

The chain links TRBV5-1 to TRBJ1-6, with 10 positions matching TRBD1. The CDR3 runs 16 residues. V lost 1 base to trimming and J lost 7 bases; unmatched junction nucleotides: 5. The germline V gene has CDR1 SGHRS and CDR2 YFSETQ. As DNA, the CDR3 is TGCGCCAGCAGCTTGTTTGGGGACAGGGGCAATTCACCCCTCCACTTT. It encodes CASSLFGDRGNSPLHF.

The table lists this clone with a few counts. The rearrangement links TRBV18 to TRBJ1-6, with 9 positions matching TRBD1. After removal of 1 base from V and 7 bases from J, the junction contained 2 bases not matched to a gene. This CDR3 comprises 15 residues. Looked up from germline, CDR1 is KGHSH and CDR2 is LQKENI. CDR3 sequence (DNA): TGTGCCAGCTCACCACTCGGACAGGGGAATTCACCCCTCCACTTT. This sequence encodes CASSPLGQGNSPLHF.